Many counts were recorded for the clone carrying this T cell receptor (beta chain). V was cut by 4 bases and J by 1 base, with 9 bases left in between. CDR1 is SGHRS and CDR2 is YFSETQ in the germline V gene. This CDR3 has 13 residues. TCRdb reprocessed the 5' RACE reads via MiXCR and lists one record per CDR3 protein. The sample includes some 240,000 distinct CDR3 sequences, 10% to 13% seen only once; the top ten take 8% to 10%. These data are taken from a study of identical twins. The origin of this receptor is a man over 45 in good health. The chain recombines TRBV5-1 with TRBJ2-7, with a possible D match to TRBD2 (6 bases). Sequenced material: memory T cells sorted from blood. DNA of the CDR3: TGCGCCAGCAGCGGGGGACTTTCCTACGAGCAGTACTTC. Protein sequence: CASSGGLSYEQYF.